The rows below give T cell receptor beta chains drawn from one sample of a study of blood T cell repertoires in COVID-19. The protocol was immunoSEQ multiplex PCR, while the TCRdb copy is restricted to in-frame clones and leaves out a portion. The table records 97,000 or so clones, approximately 84% of them present only once. Sequences were obtained from peripheral blood. The source is a man aged 35 to 55 with active or convalescent COVID-19. Both conserved end residues are part of each CDR3.

len: 15; v_gene: TRBV7-6; j_gene: TRBJ2-7; CDR3aa: CASSPRGALGYEQYF
len: 13; v_gene: TRBV18; j_gene: TRBJ1-5; CDR3aa: CATRQGTGQPQHF
len: 15; v_gene: TRBV7-9; j_gene: TRBJ1-1; CDR3aa: CASTPLGVGNTEAFF
len: 16; v_gene: TRBV4-2; j_gene: TRBJ2-3; CDR3aa: CASSQDASGASDTQYF
len: 16; v_gene: TRBV4-3; j_gene: TRBJ1-6; CDR3aa: CASSQAEGRRDSPLHF
len: 19; v_gene: TRBV30; j_gene: TRBJ1-6; CDR3aa: CAWISTQGDPSRDNSPLHF
len: 15; v_gene: TRBV5-1; j_gene: TRBJ2-7; CDR3aa: CASSFPGTGTYEQYF
len: 12; v_gene: TRBV9; j_gene: TRBJ2-1; CDR3aa: CASNSGSNEQFF
len: 16; v_gene: TRBV18; j_gene: TRBJ2-1; CDR3aa: CASSPGTSGDGGEQFF
len: 15; v_gene: TRBV10-3; j_gene: TRBJ2-3; CDR3aa: CAITAGALGTDTQYF
len: 16; v_gene: TRBV5-4; j_gene: TRBJ1-2; CDR3aa: CASSQGQGALGYGYTF
len: 14; v_gene: TRBV6-5; j_gene: TRBJ2-7; CDR3aa: CASSYRPGNYEQYF
len: 16; v_gene: TRBV12-5; j_gene: TRBJ2-1; CDR3aa: CASGLVNYENDNEQFF
len: 16; v_gene: TRBV7-9; j_gene: TRBJ2-3; CDR3aa: CASSSESSGGADTQYF
len: 18; v_gene: TRBV7-9; j_gene: TRBJ1-1; CDR3aa: CASSLIPTGGLTNTEAFF
len: 16; v_gene: TRBV27; j_gene: TRBJ2-5; CDR3aa: CASSLRLAGSAETQYF
len: 12; v_gene: TRBV5-1; j_gene: TRBJ1-1; CDR3aa: CASSEQNTEAFF
len: 17; v_gene: TRBV24-1; j_gene: TRBJ1-2; CDR3aa: CATSDFAGAHGPYGYTF
len: 14; v_gene: TRBV7-8; j_gene: TRBJ1-1; CDR3aa: CASILGGANTEAFF
len: 15; v_gene: TRBV7-2; j_gene: TRBJ2-7; CDR3aa: CASSLAEAGGNEQYF
len: 13; v_gene: TRBV6-5; j_gene: TRBJ1-3; CDR3aa: CASSQGSGNTIYF
len: 14; v_gene: TRBV5-8; j_gene: TRBJ2-1; CDR3aa: CASSLGLSYNEQFF
len: 15; v_gene: TRBV7-9; j_gene: TRBJ2-2; CDR3aa: CASSQPGQKTGELFF
len: 13; v_gene: TRBV5-4; j_gene: TRBJ2-7; CDR3aa: CASSLGHGNEQYF
len: 14; v_gene: TRBV5-1; j_gene: TRBJ2-7; CDR3aa: CASRTGTGLYEQYF
len: 15; v_gene: TRBV5-6; j_gene: TRBJ1-3; CDR3aa: CASRGTGSTGNTIYF
len: 14; v_gene: TRBV19; j_gene: TRBJ2-3; CDR3aa: CASSIGGGTDTQYF
len: 16; v_gene: TRBV9; j_gene: TRBJ1-1; CDR3aa: CASSKRDRAPDTEAFF
len: 12; v_gene: TRBV30; j_gene: TRBJ1-4; CDR3aa: CAIRGQYEKLFF
len: 16; v_gene: TRBV10-3; j_gene: TRBJ1-6; CDR3aa: CAISESTGTPTAPLHF
len: 17; v_gene: TRBV11-3; j_gene: TRBJ2-7; CDR3aa: CASSLKKTSGGMGEQYF
len: 13; v_gene: TRBV5-1; j_gene: TRBJ2-2; CDR3aa: CASNPSNTGELFF
len: 16; v_gene: TRBV4-1; j_gene: TRBJ2-7; CDR3aa: CASSQDYGTDSYEQYF
len: 16; v_gene: TRBV15; j_gene: TRBJ2-1; CDR3aa: CATSRDRGALYNEQFF
len: 14; v_gene: TRBV7-9; j_gene: TRBJ2-3; CDR3aa: CASSLTSITDTQYF
len: 15; v_gene: TRBV19; j_gene: TRBJ1-2; CDR3aa: CASRDRTGVNYGYTF
len: 14; v_gene: TRBV9; j_gene: TRBJ2-7; CDR3aa: CASSASRDTYEQYF
len: 14; v_gene: TRBV5-3; j_gene: TRBJ2-7; CDR3aa: CARSLGVFFYEQYF
len: 14; v_gene: TRBV5-1; j_gene: TRBJ1-4; CDR3aa: CASSRLGGDEKLFF
len: 15; v_gene: TRBV6-5; j_gene: TRBJ1-3; CDR3aa: CASSYSYRGGNTIYF
len: 15; v_gene: TRBV19; j_gene: TRBJ2-7; CDR3aa: CASSPWDSQRDEQYF
len: 18; v_gene: TRBV19; j_gene: TRBJ1-5; CDR3aa: CASSSRGQGALYRQPQHF
len: 11; v_gene: TRBV2; j_gene: TRBJ2-3; CDR3aa: CASSLTDTQYF
len: 16; v_gene: TRBV10-3; j_gene: TRBJ1-1; CDR3aa: CAISENSPVSGAEAFF
len: 12; v_gene: TRBV5-5; j_gene: TRBJ1-5; CDR3aa: CASSLFDQPQHF
len: 13; v_gene: TRBV10-3; j_gene: TRBJ1-2; CDR3aa: CAISAIISEGYTF